This TCR beta chain appears in the sequencing data of a study of a mutant IDH1 vaccine in newly diagnosed glioma (dated by TCRdb to the early 2020s). Study-level background: Of the approximately 33 treated patients, around 62% were male and around 40% were female, and a mean age of around 40 years was recorded. Prior to enrollment, patients had been given standard therapy consisting of radiotherapy alone, temozolomide alone, or radiochemotherapy with temozolomide, with the combination given to most patients. Peripheral blood was drawn at six visits: V03 (baseline), V05, V07, V10, V12 and V13. For exploratory analyses, fewer than 30 treated patients had longitudinal TCRB deep sequencing done wherever samples were available.

In the paper's terms, the time point label means: baseline, week 1 (first vaccination visit). Sample treatment or condition, as interpreted from the label and publication: pre-vaccination baseline after standard-of-care therapy. Newly diagnosed WHO grade 3 or 4 IDH1-mutant astrocytomas showing loss of nuclear ATRX were present in the donors. The samples were drawn from NOA16, a multicentre, single-arm, open-label phase I trial in Germany that tested a mutant IDH1 peptide vaccine in humans for the first time. Visit V03 blood draws served as the baseline sample for immunogenicity testing. Genomic DNA for TCRB sequencing was isolated from EDTA blood with the DNeasy Blood and Tissue Kit. Worth noting for this clone: No cognate antigen has been identified for it. Per-base qualities were not stored, and no clone one base away is much larger.

The library was produced with the immunoSEQ multiplex PCR assay. Rearranged TCR beta chain sequences were amplified with the hsTCRB Kit following the manufacturer's protocol. An Illumina MiSeq was used to sequence the TCRB libraries. Per the original workflow: The proprietary platform of the kit vendor was used for demultiplexing, trimming and gene mapping. Sourced from immuneACCESS, this table was stored by TCRdb with only in-frame sequences that have V and J called. A share of the clones is absent; for the studies checked, an unresolved V gene accounts for under half, and the remainder has no known explanation. That table is the source of V, J and clone size, and D and trimming were worked out from the DNA. In all, the sample holds around 87,000 clones, and around 82% of those were seen once. The ten top clones hold under 8% of the sample. CDR1 and CDR2 (SGHDT, YYEEEE) derive from the germline V gene. The CDR3 contains 14 residues, cysteine and phenylalanine counted. CDR3 DNA only is kept here, 42 bases in frame from base 1. Trimming removed 0 bases from V and 2 bases from J, leaving 8 bases between the germline ends.

Broader findings and caveats from the paper: Changes in the top peripheral T cell clonotypes picked up by TCRB sequencing did not appear to be linked to pseudoprogression. Across multiple MHC alleles, vaccine-induced immune responses were seen in 93.3% of patients. Availability determined which PBMC samples were chosen for TCRB deep sequencing. The authors stated that sample limitations prevented analyses of patient blood samples from being reproduced.

The clonotype originates from a woman in her forties or fifties with glioma. The rearrangement joined TRBV5-6 to TRBJ1-1; no D gene can be assigned with confidence. Sequencing was performed on PBMCs, taken from a glioma patient treated with radiotherapy, temozolomide or both. The nucleotides are TGTGCCAGCAGCTTGGGCCCCAGCAACACTGAAGCTTTCTTT. Protein translation: CASSLGPSNTEAFF.